These 11 T cell receptor beta chains were all obtained from the same sample, sequenced in a study of blood T cells in healthy people across ages. The use of a sample-barcoded 5' primer and a J-beta primer mix characterized a second PCR of roughly 7 to 11 cycles. In TCRdb, the 5' RACE reads were re-called with MiXCR into one record per CDR3 protein. The sample gives around 1,000,000 distinct CDR3 sequences, about 23% of which show up once; less than 0.75% is in the top ten. These same records also appear under a second study, on T cells of mothers and their children.

The sample consisted of blood. The source is a girl aged 2-15 years in good health.

This chain joins TRBV4-1 and TRBJ1-5; 7 bases fit TRBD1. From germline, CDR1 is MGHRA and CDR2 YSYEKL. The CDR3 totals 14 residues. After removal of 2 bases from V and 5 bases from J, the junction contained 3 bases not matched to a gene. CDR3 amino acids: CASSQLGGYQPQHF. The DNA of the CDR3 is TGCGCCAGCAGCCAATTAGGGGGCTATCAGCCCCAGCATTTT.

The chain joins TRBV5-1 to TRBJ1-1; a weak D match, TRBD1 (6 bases). V was trimmed by 7 bases and J by 7 bases, leaving 17 bases between them. Germline-derived CDR1 and CDR2 are SGHRS and YFSETQ. The CDR3 totals 13 residues. The CDR3: CASLLRPDSEAFF. The CDR3 DNA sequence: TGCGCCAGCCTCCTAAGACCGGACAGTGAAGCTTTCTTT.

This clonotype was counted a single time. The V gene is TRBV12-3 or TRBV12-4, the J gene TRBJ1-5; a possible D gene is TRBD1 (6 bases). The CDR3 has 14 residues. V lost 4 bases, J lost 3 bases, and 10 bases lay in between. The CDR3 reads CASSWGQDNQPQHF. DNA of the CDR3: TGTGCCAGCAGTTGGGGGCAGGACAATCAGCCCCAGCATTTT.

The chain combines TRBV7-9 with TRBJ1-2; 7 nucleotides align to TRBD1. CDR1 and CDR2 from the germline V gene are SEHNR and FQNEAQ (reference sequence). The CDR3 runs 12 residues. Unmatched junction bases numbered 3, after V lost 8 bases and J lost 3 bases. The CDR3 is CASHRGDYGYTF. In nucleotides, the CDR3 is TGTGCCAGCCACAGGGGCGACTATGGCTACACCTTC.

This clonotype was detected only a few times. The chain links TRBV24-1 to TRBJ2-1, with D perhaps TRBD1 or TRBD2 (5 bases each). The J call could be wrong; TRBJ2-5 is a better fit for the DNA end. CDR1 is KGHDR, CDR2 SFDVKD, per germline. The CDR3 has 15 amino acids. For the CDR3, the DNA is TGTGCCACCAGTGATACCGGGACCCCTAAAGGGACCCAGTACTTC. Protein product: CATSDTGTPKGTQYF.

Turning to this clonotype: The junction and the germline gene differ at one end; a read error may be behind it. V is TRBV13 and J is TRBJ2-7; 12 bases are a match to TRBD2. The germline CDR1 and CDR2 sequences are PRHDT and FYEKMQ (reference sequence). CDR3 length equals 16 residues. CDR3 sequence reads: CASSLVTSGRSYGQYF. DNA of the CDR3: TGTGCCAGCAGCTTAGTAACTAGCGGGAGGTCCTACGGGCAGTACTTC.

This clonotype was seen only a few times. V usage is TRBV29-1 and J usage is TRBJ1-1; no clear D. The V end was cut by 4 bases, the J end by 3 bases, with 18 bases between. The CDR3 has 15 residues. Germline V lookup: CDR1 SQVTM, CDR2 ANQGSEA. The CDR3 DNA sequence: TGCAGCGTTGGGCCCCGCGTCCGATCGGACACTGAAGCTTTCTTT. This encodes CSVGPRVRSDTEAFF. The variable domain in full, completed from reference TRBV29-1 and TRBJ1-1, reads SAVISQKPSRDICQRGTSLTIQCQVDSQVTMMFWYRQQPGQSLTLIATANQGSEATYESGFVIDKFPISRPNLTFSTLTVSNMSPEDSSIYLCSVGPRVRSDTEAFFGQGTRLTVV.

The table lists this clonotype with a few counts. The genes are TRBV6-2 or TRBV6-3 and TRBJ1-1; tentative D call: TRBD1 (6 bases). Germline V gene data show CDR1 as MNHEY and CDR2 as SVGEGT. The CDR3 spans 13 residues. Deletions cut 6 bases from V and 4 bases from J, with 12 bases between. The CDR3 here is CASSENRVTEAFF. The CDR3, as DNA: TGTGCCAGCAGCGAAAACAGGGTCACTGAAGCTTTCTTT.

This clonotype showed up just a few times. An end of the junction does not agree with germline; a read error may underlie this. The rearrangement links TRBV7-9 to TRBJ2-7, with D perhaps matching TRBD1 or TRBD2 (5 bases each). The CDR3 totals 15 residues. CDR1 and CDR2 from the germline V gene are SEHNR and FQNEAQ (reference sequence). This CDR3 is CASSPEGRSDYEQYF. DNA for the CDR3: TGCGCCAGCAGCCCCGAGGGACGGAGTGACTACGAGCAGTACTTC.

A word on this clonotype: A read error may produce the germline difference seen at one junction end. The V and J genes are TRBV25-1 and TRBJ1-2; D possibly corresponds to TRBD1 (5 bases). Per germline, CDR1 MGHDK and CDR2 SYGVNS. This CDR3 contains 13 residues. The DNA of the CDR3 is TGTGCCAGCAGTGCTGTGAGGGGAAATGGCCACACCTTC. This encodes CASSAVRGNGHTF.

The rearrangement uses TRBV7-6 and TRBJ2-2; D may be TRBD2 (6 bases). The CDR3 extends over 14 amino acids. The ends were cut back, 3 bases at V and 7 bases at J, with 12 bases in the middle. CDR1 and CDR2 (germline): SGHVS, FNYEAQ. This CDR3 reads CASSLGGAGGELFF. In DNA, the CDR3 is TGTGCCAGCAGCTTGGGGGGAGCAGGCGGGGAGCTGTTTTTT.